One T cell receptor beta chain is described in this entry. This entry comes from a study of CD8+ T cells in alopecia areata. RNA extraction and reverse transcription yielded cDNA as sequencing template. TCRdb's table, derived via immunoSEQ multiplex PCR, lists solely in-frame clones and lacks some. This repertoire shows 110,000 to 150,000 clones, approximately 56% found once; its top ten account for 36%. In germline, CDR1 is SEHNR, CDR2 FQNEAQ (reference sequence). This CDR3 has 13 residues. Trimming removed 0 bases from V and 4 bases from J, with 6 bases in between. Sequencing was performed on CD8+ T cells sorted from blood. This receptor was identified in a human donor in good health. The rearrangement uses TRBV7-9 and TRBJ2-5, with no clear D. The CDR3 protein is CASSLAGIETQYF. The CDR3 coding sequence is TGTGCCAGCAGCTTAGCGGGGATAGAGACCCAGTACTTC.